This TCR beta chain was found in a study of T cells in Graves' hyperthyroidism and ophthalmopathy. This clonotype was seen ten or more times. Its target is unknown. The CDR3 regions of TCR beta were amplified from RNA transcripts. When the TCR CDR3 underwent first-round RT-PCR, the HTBI primer set was used. TCRdb redid the calling of the multiplex PCR reads with MiXCR, one entry per CDR3 protein. The sample includes roughly 380,000 distinct CDR3 sequences, roughly an eighth of them seen just once. Points from the study as a whole: The model forecast ophthalmopathy, anticipating it by a median approximately 6.2 months before onset.

In germline, CDR1 is LGHDT, CDR2 YNNKEL (reference sequence). The CDR3 totals 16 residues. With V trimmed by 4 bases and J by 8 bases, 11 bases remained unmatched. The sample taken for sequencing was blood. The chain joins TRBV3-1 to TRBJ2-3; 11 positions agree with TRBD1. The sequence was collected from a woman in her late teens or twenties with Graves' hyperthyroidism. The CDR3 loop is CASSPATGTGGTTQYF. The CDR3 DNA is TGTGCCAGCAGCCCCGCAACCGGGACAGGGGGAACTACGCAGTATTTT.